This is a list of T cell receptor beta chains from one sample in a study of blood T cell repertoires in COVID-19. Method: immunoSEQ multiplex PCR; TCRdb's copy keeps in-frame clones and lacks some. Altogether 200,000 to 300,000 clones are present, approximately 86% being singletons, with the ten largest covering approximately 3%. Specimen: peripheral blood. These receptors all come from a woman aged 30 to 39 who had recovered from COVID-19. The CDR3 runs from the conserved cysteine through the conserved F or W. D genes are given only for firm matches. Clone sizes are given selectively: once, few, many, or a class where the clone is expanded.

NA	TRBV7-2	TRBJ2-2	14	NA	TGTGCCAGCAGCTTGACAGGGAACACCGGGGAGCTGTTTTTT	CASSLTGNTGELFF
NA	TRBV2	TRBJ2-3	15	TRBD2	TGTGCCAGCAGTGGACTAGCGGGGATGACAGATACGCAGTATTTT	CASSGLAGMTDTQYF
NA	TRBV15	TRBJ1-3	17	NA	TGTGCCACCAGCAGAGACGTCGTAGGGAGCTCTGGAAACACCATATATTTT	CATSRDVVGSSGNTIYF
NA	TRBV6-5	TRBJ2-7	15	NA	TGTGCCAGCAGTTACGATGCAGGGGTCTCCTACGAGCAGTACTTC	CASSYDAGVSYEQYF
NA	TRBV10-2	TRBJ2-7	13	NA	TGCGCCAGCGCTATTGACACCAACTACGAGCAGTACTTC	CASAIDTNYEQYF
NA	TRBV13	TRBJ2-1	15	TRBD2	TGTGCCAGCAGCTCTAGCGGGGGGGCTTACAATGAGCAGTTCTTC	CASSSSGGAYNEQFF
NA	TRBV18	TRBJ2-7	13	NA	TGTGCCAGCTCAGAAACAGGGTTATACGAGCAGTACTTC	CASSETGLYEQYF
NA	TRBV5-1	TRBJ1-6	16	TRBD1	TGCGCCAGCAGCTTGGGCCCGGGACAGCCGAATTCACCCCTCCACTTT	CASSLGPGQPNSPLHF
NA	TRBV29-1	TRBJ1-1	10	NA	TGCAGCGTCCTCTTCACTGAAGCTTTCTTT	CSVLFTEAFF
NA	TRBV5-5	TRBJ2-1	12	NA	TGTGCCAGCAGCCTAGACTCACGTGAGCAGTTCTTC	CASSLDSREQFF
NA	TRBV2	TRBJ2-7	14	TRBD2	TGTGCCAGCAGACCAGGGACTAGCGGAGCAGAGCAGTACTTC	CASRPGTSGAEQYF
NA	TRBV6-2/TRBV6-3	TRBJ2-4	19	NA	TGTGCCAGCAGTCACCCGGGGGTGCACGGACCACTAGCCAAAAACATTCAGTACTTC	CASSHPGVHGPLAKNIQYF
NA	TRBV2	TRBJ2-3	15	NA	TGTGCCAGCAGTGACCCAGCGCCAAACACAGATACGCAGTATTTT	CASSDPAPNTDTQYF
NA	TRBV27	TRBJ2-5	14	TRBD1	TGTGCCAGCAGTTCGCAGGGGGCTCGGGAGACCCAGTACTTC	CASSSQGARETQYF
NA	TRBV2	TRBJ1-4	14	NA	TGTGCCAGCAGTGCTAGGACTGTTGGGGAAAAACTGTTTTTT	CASSARTVGEKLFF
NA	TRBV4-1	TRBJ2-7	18	TRBD1	TGCGCCAGCAGCCTAGGACAGGGGGCGTCTAGCGGGGCCTACGAGCAGTACTTC	CASSLGQGASSGAYEQYF
many	TRBV7-2	TRBJ2-2	12	TRBD2	TGTGCCACTGGGGGGGACACCGGGGAGCTGTTTTTT	CATGGDTGELFF
NA	TRBV19	TRBJ1-5	15	NA	TGTGCCAGTAGTATCTCGACAGGTTCAGGACAGCCCCAGCATTTT	CASSISTGSGQPQHF
NA	TRBV6-4	TRBJ2-7	11	TRBD2	TGTGCCAGCAGCCCTGGATGCGGGGGGTACTTC	CASSPGCGGYF
NA	TRBV2	TRBJ2-1	15	TRBD2	TGTGCCAGCACCCGGTATAGCGGGGGGGACAATGAGCAGTTCTTC	CASTRYSGGDNEQFF
NA	TRBV7-9	TRBJ2-3	16	TRBD1	TGTGCCAGCAGCATCCACGACAGGGGGCTGGGAGATACGCAGTATTTT	CASSIHDRGLGDTQYF
NA	TRBV7-9	TRBJ1-2	14	NA	TGTGCCAGCAGCACAGGGATAGGGAACTATGGCTACACCTTC	CASSTGIGNYGYTF
NA	TRBV5-8	TRBJ2-7	15	TRBD1	TGTGCCAGCAGCTTGGGGGACAGGGGGCGTCGGGAGCAGTACTTC	CASSLGDRGRREQYF
NA	TRBV7-9	TRBJ1-2	13	NA	TGTGCCAGCAGCTTACCAGGGAACTATGGCTACACCTTC	CASSLPGNYGYTF
NA	TRBV19	TRBJ2-7	16	NA	TGTGCCAGTAGTATAGTGTCAGGGTTGAGTATCTACGAGCAGTACTTC	CASSIVSGLSIYEQYF
NA	TRBV19	TRBJ1-2	14	TRBD1	TGTGCCAGTAGTGGACGTGACAGGGAGCCTGGCTACACCTTC	CASSGRDREPGYTF
NA	TRBV21-1	TRBJ2-2	16	NA	TGTGCCAGGACAACTAGACAGGGGACGAACACCGGGGAGCTGTTTTTT	CARTTRQGTNTGELFF
NA	TRBV5-4	TRBJ2-7	15	TRBD1	TGTGCCAGCAGGCCTGGACAGGGTGTTAAAAACGAGCAGTACTTC	CASRPGQGVKNEQYF
NA	TRBV7-9	TRBJ1-4	12	TRBD1	TGTGCCAGCAGCTTAGGACAGGGAAAACTGTTTTTT	CASSLGQGKLFF
NA	TRBV7-3	TRBJ2-5	13	NA	TGTGCCAGCAGCAAAGGGGTTGGAGAGACCCAGTACTTC	CASSKGVGETQYF
NA	TRBV18	TRBJ1-6	13	NA	TGTGCCAGCTCACCAGCTCAGGATTCACCCCTCCACTTT	CASSPAQDSPLHF
NA	TRBV6-5	TRBJ2-7	14	NA	TGTGCCAGCAGTTACCAGGCCGCACACTACGAGCAGTACTTC	CASSYQAAHYEQYF
NA	TRBV5-4	TRBJ2-7	18	NA	TGTGCCAGCAGCTTGGGGTCATTCGCGTTGGGGGCACCCTACGAGCAGTACTTC	CASSLGSFALGAPYEQYF
NA	TRBV27	TRBJ1-6	14	NA	TGTGCCAGCAGTCTCAGGGGCCATAATTCACCCCTCCACTTT	CASSLRGHNSPLHF
few	TRBV27	TRBJ2-1	14	NA	TGTGCCAGCAGTTTGGGGGCAGACTACAATGAGCAGTTCTTC	CASSLGADYNEQFF
NA	TRBV4-2	TRBJ1-2	15	TRBD1	TGTGCCAGCAGCCAAGAGGAAGGGACAGGGGTTGGCTACACCTTC	CASSQEEGTGVGYTF